This T cell receptor (beta chain) was obtained from a study of T cell clusters in autoimmune cytopenias. Findings and limits, study-wide: Healthy donors had around 3.1-fold more exclusive TRB clusters than active autoimmune hepatitis patients. Functional roles of the in silico T cell clusters still await experimental validation. Comparing secondary cytopenia with chronic lymphocytic leukemia showed no cluster-lack signature, apparently masked by lymphoma repertoire. Physiological T cell clusters of healthy donors were apparently absent in primary autoimmune cytopenia patients.

In regard to this clonotype: The antigen is undetermined.

TRB rearrangements were amplified by touch-down multiplex PCR with mixed TRB-A/B primers. TCRdb reprocessed the multiplex PCR reads and keeps a single row for each CDR3 protein, giving no DNA. The table lists roughly 5,400 distinct CDR3 sequences, with approximately 5.4% in the top ten. TRB amplification used approximately 270 ng of peripheral blood genomic DNA. The sequenced sample consisted of peripheral blood. The sequence derives from a human donor with an autoimmune cytopenia or autoimmune hepatitis (not recorded which).

The CDR3 region is CASSAQGGGGEKLFF. The J gene is TRBJ1-4, the V gene TRBV7-2; the D call of TRBD1 rests on TCRdb alone, since no DNA is present to check it. This CDR3 spans 15 amino acids. The germline V gene encodes CDR1 SGHTA and CDR2 FQGNSA.